The 30 T cell receptor beta chains below come from one sample, sequenced in a study of T cell repertoires in cytomegalovirus infection. TCRdb called the reads again in MiXCR, with one record for every CDR3 protein. Of about 530,000 distinct CDR3 sequences listed, less than 30% are singletons. The sample consisted of PBMCs. These receptors originate from a human donor in good health (CMV status not recorded). Some clones in this sample may be carry-over from other donors' samples.

This clonotype showed up just a few times. This sequence joins TRBV12-5 and TRBJ2-1; 10 bases agree with TRBD2. Germline V gives CDR1 LGHNT, CDR2 FRNRAP. The CDR3 contains 14 residues. V shed 2 bases, J shed 15 bases, and the junction held 10 bases outside the gene matches. The CDR3 loop reads CASGLTRTSGPSFF. Written as DNA, the CDR3 is TGTGCTAGTGGTTTGACTCGGACTAGCGGCCCTTCGTTCTTC.

This clonotype was observed many times. The chain employs TRBV7-9 and TRBJ1-4; TRBD1 is a possible D gene (5 bases). Trimming removed 4 bases at V and 8 bases at J, with 17 bases between. Looked up from germline, CDR1 is SEHNR and CDR2 is FQNEAQ (reference sequence). CDR3 size: 15 residues. CDR3 DNA sequence: TGTGCCAGCAGCTCGTCCGGGGGACTTGACGAAAAACTGTTTTTT. It yields the protein CASSSSGGLDEKLFF. The full variable domain, in which reference TRBV7-9 and TRBJ1-4 provide the parts outside the CDR3, is DTGVSQNPRHKITKRGQNVTFRCDPISEHNRLYWYRQTLGQGPEFLTYFQNEAQLEKSRLLSDRFSAERPKGSFSTLEIQRTEQGDSAMYLCASSSSGGLDEKLFFGSGTQLSVL.

The CDR3, as DNA: TGTGCCAGCAGCGGCGGGACTAGCGAAGATACGCAGTATTTT. Residues: CASSGGTSEDTQYF. This sequence joins TRBV11-3 and TRBJ2-3; the match to TRBD2 covers 10 bases. Unmatched junction bases numbered 4, after V lost 5 bases and J lost 5 bases. This CDR3 contains 14 residues. The V gene's germline CDR1 is SGHNT and CDR2 YENEEA.

Turning to this clonotype: One end of the junction varies from germline; a read error may be responsible. This sequence joins TRBV6-1 and TRBJ2-2; D remains ambiguous. The CDR3 is 13 amino acids. Germline V gene data show CDR1 as MNHNS and CDR2 as SASEGT. The CDR3 region has the DNA TGTGACAGCAAGACCTCAGACACCGGGGAGCTGTTTTTT. Amino acid sequence: CDSKTSDTGELFF.

This clonotype was detected a few times. The gene calls are TRBV19 and TRBJ1-1, with TRBD1 matching 10 bases. The trim removed 5 bases at V and 7 bases at J, leaving 7 bases unmatched. The CDR3 contains 14 residues. CDR1 and CDR2 (germline): LNHDA, SQIVND (reference sequence). CDR3 sequence reads: CASSWSGQGGEAFF. The CDR3 DNA reads as TGTGCCAGTAGTTGGTCCGGACAGGGGGGTGAAGCTTTCTTT.

In its sample, this clonotype was seen a few times. V is TRBV19 and J is TRBJ1-1; 11 positions match TRBD1. Per germline, CDR1 LNHDA and CDR2 SQIVND (reference sequence). This CDR3 has 14 amino acids. J lost 11 bases, V lost 4 bases, and 9 bases had no gene match. CDR3 bases: TGTGCCAGTAGTACTCGGGACAGGGGGATCGGTGCTTTCTTT. Translated: CASSTRDRGIGAFF.

V and J are TRBV7-2 and TRBJ1-2; 8 bases map to TRBD1. This CDR3 comprises 16 residues. Germline loops: CDR1 SGHTA, CDR2 FQGNSA. J gave up 5 bases and V 7 bases, and 15 bases lay outside the gene matches. The CDR3 sequence: CASTTPLDRERYGYTF. In DNA, the CDR3 is TGTGCCAGCACCACCCCTTTGGACAGGGAGAGGTATGGCTACACCTTC.

V and J are TRBV5-4 and TRBJ2-5; no clear D gene. Trimming shortened V by 3 bases and J by 4 bases, and 16 bases separated the two germline ends. Germline lookup yields CDR1 SGHNT and CDR2 YYREEE (reference sequence). The CDR3 is 15 amino acids. The CDR3 region has the DNA TGTGCCAGCAGCTCTTTAAAGGACCTGGCAGAGACCCAGTACTTC. As protein: CASSSLKDLAETQYF.

The chain joins TRBV5-1 to TRBJ2-1; D remains unclear. CDR1 SGHRS and CDR2 YFSETQ come from the germline V gene. The ends were cut back, 4 bases at V and 7 bases at J, with 21 bases in the middle. This CDR3 contains 16 residues. In DNA form, the CDR3 reads TGCGCCAGCAGCGCGGTCCCAGCTTCAAAGACGAATGAGCAGTTCTTC. Translation: CASSAVPASKTNEQFF. The entire variable domain, with the rest obtained from reference TRBV5-1 and TRBJ2-1, is as follows: KAGVTQTPRYLIKTRGQQVTLSCSPISGHRSVSWYQQTPGQGLQFLFEYFSETQRNKGNFPGRFSGRQFSNSRSEMNVSTLELGDSALYLCASSAVPASKTNEQFFGPGTRLTVL.

The sample holds a few counts of this clonotype. The V gene is TRBV11-2, the J gene TRBJ1-1, with no clear D. The CDR3 covers 14 residues. V was shortened by 0 bases and J by 11 bases, with 16 bases between the two germline ends. CDR1 is SGHAT and CDR2 is FQNNGV in the germline V gene. CDR3: CASSLEVAFVGAFF. CDR3 DNA: TGTGCCAGCAGCTTAGAAGTTGCGTTCGTTGGCGCTTTCTTT.

V usage is TRBV7-9 and J usage is TRBJ2-2; a possible D gene is TRBD1 (5 bases). The CDR3 spans 14 residues. Germline CDR1 is SEHNR and CDR2 is FQNEAQ (reference sequence). Trimming took off 5 bases at V and 2 bases at J, with 9 bases between the two ends. The CDR3 nucleotides read TGTGCCAGCAGCCCGGACACAAACACCGGGGAGCTGTTTTTT. Protein sequence: CASSPDTNTGELFF.

This clonotype was observed at least ten times. The rearrangement links TRBV7-6 to TRBJ2-1; 9 bases match TRBD2. The V gene end was trimmed by 5 bases and the J gene end by 2 bases; junction bases not matched to a gene: 7. CDR1 and CDR2 from the germline V gene are SGHVS and FNYEAQ. The CDR3 loop spans 16 amino acids. The CDR3 loop reads CASSPRLAATYNEQFF. The DNA of the CDR3 is TGTGCCAGCAGCCCTCGACTAGCGGCTACCTACAATGAGCAGTTCTTC.

V is TRBV25-1 and J is TRBJ1-4, with TRBD1 matching 7 bases. The CDR3 contains 15 residues. V trimming: 2 bases; J trimming: 2 bases; junction bases outside the gene matches: 2. CDR1 and CDR2 (germline): MGHDK, SYGVNS. CDR3 sequence: CASSEPGQTNEKLFF. As DNA, the CDR3 is TGTGCCAGCAGTGAACCGGGACAGACTAATGAAAAACTGTTTTTT.

This chain joins TRBV7-2 and TRBJ2-5; TRBD1 agrees at 7 bases. Trimming at V came to 6 bases and at J to 2 bases, leaving 9 bases not matched to a gene. Germline V lookup: CDR1 SGHTA, CDR2 FQGNSA. CDR3 length: 15 amino acids. CDR3 coding DNA: TGTGCCAGCAGACCTCGGGACAGCGCACAAGAGACCCAGTACTTC. Amino acids: CASRPRDSAQETQYF.

The chain joins TRBV6-2 or TRBV6-3 to TRBJ2-7; 11 nucleotides agree with TRBD2. The germline gives CDR1 MNHEY, CDR2 SVGEGT. The junction had 6 bases not matched to a gene; V was cut back by 2 bases and J by 6 bases. CDR3 length: 15 residues. The CDR3 is CASSYPGLAAGEQYF. The CDR3 coding sequence is TGTGCCAGCAGTTACCCGGGACTAGCGGCTGGCGAGCAGTACTTC.

This chain connects TRBV11-1 to TRBJ1-3; D gene uncertain. CDR1 and CDR2 from the germline V gene are SGHAT and FQDESV (reference sequence). The V end lost 4 bases, the J end lost 0 bases, and 16 bases lay between the germline ends. The CDR3 totals 17 residues. Here the CDR3 DNA reads TGTGCCAGCAGCTCCTTTGGCCAGCGACTCTCTGGAAACACCATATATTTT. It specifies CASSSFGQRLSGNTIYF. The full variable domain, in which reference TRBV11-1 and TRBJ1-3 provide the parts outside the CDR3, is EAEVAQSPRYKITEKSQAVAFWCDPISGHATLYWYRQILGQGPELLVQFQDESVVDDSQLPKDRFSAERLKGVDSTLKIQPAELGDSAMYLCASSSFGQRLSGNTIYFGEGSWLTVV.

The rearrangement links TRBV7-2 to TRBJ2-6; D is undetermined. Trimming left V 1 base short and J 2 bases short, with 21 bases between. The CDR3 runs to 20 residues. Per germline, CDR1 SGHTA and CDR2 FQGNSA. In nucleotides, the CDR3 is TGTGCCAGCAGCTTAGATGGGCCTGCCCGTCGACTGACTGGGGCCAACGTCCTGACTTTC. The encoded protein is CASSLDGPARRLTGANVLTF.

This clonotype was detected a few times. The J gene is TRBJ2-7, the V gene TRBV15; no definite D call. Germline V CDR1 and CDR2: LNHNV, YYDKDF (reference sequence). The CDR3 is 15 residues long. V was pared by 0 bases and J by 6 bases, with 15 bases between. This chain's CDR3 is CATSRDPPGRSEQYV. Written as DNA, the CDR3 is TGTGCCACCAGCAGAGATCCCCCGGGTAGATCCGAGCAGTACGTC.

The chain carries TRBV24-1 and TRBJ2-1; 11 bases align to TRBD2. CDR3 length: 15 residues. CDR1 is KGHDR, CDR2 SFDVKD, per germline. The V gene end was trimmed by 5 bases and the J gene end by 4 bases; junction bases not matched to a gene: 3. The CDR3 coding sequence is TGTGCCACCAGTGCCGGGACTAGCGGATACAATGAGCAGTTCTTC. Amino acid sequence: CATSAGTSGYNEQFF.

This rearrangement joins TRBV6-6 to TRBJ1-1, with 9 bases identical to TRBD1. Per germline, CDR1 MNHNY and CDR2 SVGAGI (reference sequence). The CDR3 is made up of 15 amino acids. V dropped 6 bases and J dropped 1; count of bases not matched to a gene: 6. The CDR3 reads CASRGGTGKNTEAFF. CDR3 bases: TGTGCCAGCAGGGGGGGGACAGGGAAGAACACTGAAGCTTTCTTT.

This clonotype was counted only a few times. This chain links TRBV6-6 with TRBJ1-2; 7 positions agree with TRBD1. V lost 7 bases and J lost 4; bases outside the gene matches: 9. The germline CDR1 and CDR2 sequences are MNHNY and SVGAGI (reference sequence). The CDR3 is 14 amino acids. The CDR3 is CASTLQGISYGYTF. Here the CDR3 DNA reads TGTGCCAGCACCCTACAGGGGATTAGCTATGGCTACACCTTC.

This clonotype turned up a few times. The chain has TRBV20-1 and TRBJ1-5; no firm D call. The CDR3 extends over 11 amino acids. Germline CDR1 and CDR2: DFQATT and SNEGSKA (reference sequence). The V end lost 1 base, the J end lost 8 bases, and 6 bases lay between the germline ends. CDR3 coding DNA: TGCAGTGCTAGAGCTGGCGAGCCCCAGCATTTT. Its protein is CSARAGEPQHF.

This clonotype showed up just a few times. The CDR3 bases are TGTGCCAGCAGGGAGCTAGCATCCCCTACCTCCTACAATGAGCAGTTCTTC. Protein product: CASRELASPTSYNEQFF. The J gene is TRBJ2-1, the V gene TRBV28, with D perhaps TRBD2 (5 bases). CDR1 is MDHEN and CDR2 is SYDVKM in the germline V gene. Trimming cost V 6 bases and J 0 bases, with 18 bases left between them. The CDR3 sequence is 17 residues long.

J is TRBJ1-2 and V is TRBV14; D might be TRBD1 (5 bases). The V end was cut by 6 bases, the J end by 4 bases, with 12 bases between. In germline, CDR1 is SGHDN, CDR2 FVKESK. The CDR3 runs 13 residues. CDR3 residues: CASRDRQTYGYTF. CDR3 nucleotides: TGTGCCAGCAGGGACCGACAGACCTATGGCTACACCTTC.

This clonotype was recorded a few times. The chain combines TRBV24-1 with TRBJ2-3; 12 bases agree with TRBD2. V shed 4 bases and J 6 bases; nucleotides not matched to a gene: 7. CDR1 and CDR2 from the germline V gene are KGHDR and SFDVKD. The CDR3 loop spans 16 amino acids. Written as DNA, the CDR3 is TGTGCCACCAGTGACCTGACTAGCGGGAGTGGGGATACGCAGTATTTT. It translates to CATSDLTSGSGDTQYF.

The chain links TRBV6-5 to TRBJ2-5; 8 bases match TRBD2. Per germline, CDR1 MNHEY and CDR2 SVGAGI. The CDR3 is made up of 16 amino acids. The V and J ends lost 2 bases and 0 bases, in that order; junction bases with no gene match: 5. The CDR3 region is CASSYEASGYQETQYF. The CDR3 DNA reads as TGTGCCAGCAGTTACGAGGCTAGCGGGTACCAAGAGACCCAGTACTTC.

This clonotype was observed many times. This rearrangement joins TRBV7-2 to TRBJ1-1, with D hard to call. Trimming pared 7 bases from V and 5 bases from J, leaving 17 bases between. Germline V CDR1 and CDR2: SGHTA, FQGNSA. The CDR3 has 14 amino acids. The CDR3 DNA sequence: TGTGCCAGCAACTCTCCGGGGAGAAAAACTGAAGCTTTCTTT. It translates to CASNSPGRKTEAFF.

The gene calls are TRBV12-3 or TRBV12-4 and TRBJ2-3; D not resolved. V gave up 6 bases and J gave up 0 bases, with 13 bases separating them. The CDR3 is 15 amino acids. This chain's CDR3 is CASSLRAQSTDTQYF. For the CDR3, the DNA is TGTGCCAGCAGCTTACGGGCACAGAGCACAGATACGCAGTATTTT.

Many counts were recorded for this clonotype. The chain carries TRBV7-2 and TRBJ2-5; 8 bases fit TRBD2. V dropped 0 bases and J dropped 5; count of bases not matched to a gene: 8. This CDR3 is 16 amino acids long. Per germline, CDR1 SGHTA and CDR2 FQGNSA. CDR3: CASSLAPSGPGETQYF. CDR3 DNA: TGTGCCAGCAGCTTAGCGCCTAGCGGGCCCGGGGAGACCCAGTACTTC.

The chain recombines TRBV4-1 with TRBJ2-7; D is possibly TRBD2 (5 bases). Germline V lookup: CDR1 MGHRA, CDR2 YSYEKL. This CDR3 is 16 amino acids long. Trimming stripped 3 bases from V and 4 bases from J, with 19 bases between. CDR3 coding DNA: TGCGCCAGCAGCCATTTATCGGGGAGCAGTGGGTACGAGCAGTACTTC. Its translation: CASSHLSGSSGYEQYF.